These 9 T cell receptor beta chains originate from one sample sequenced in a study of blood T cell repertoires in COVID-19. The method was immunoSEQ multiplex PCR; TCRdb's version includes in-frame clones alone and lacks a portion of them. The profile covers fewer than 350,000 clones, with around nine tenths appearing a single time and roughly a tenth taken by the ten largest. Specimen: PBMCs or T cells enriched from blood (not recorded which). Receptors were obtained from a woman aged 40 to 50 who had recovered from COVID-19.

The rearrangement joins TRBV9 to TRBJ2-1; D might be TRBD2 (5 bases). Per germline, CDR1 SGDLS and CDR2 YYNGEE. V shed 0 bases and J shed 3 bases, with 10 bases lying between them. CDR3 size: 15 residues. The CDR3: CASSVEAGLYNEQFF. CDR3 coding DNA: TGTGCCAGCAGCGTAGAGGCGGGCCTCTACAATGAGCAGTTCTTC.

This chain links TRBV27 with TRBJ2-7, with D unclear. CDR1 is MNHEY and CDR2 is SMNVEV in the germline V gene (reference sequence). Between the trimmed V and J ends, which lost 2 bases and 3 bases, there was a span of 8 bases. The CDR3 runs 13 residues. The CDR3 bases are TGTGCCAGCAGTTTAGCTCCGGGCTACGAGCAGTACTTC. Amino acid sequence: CASSLAPGYEQYF.

The V gene is TRBV19, the J gene TRBJ2-2; TRBD1 is a possible D gene (6 bases). Germline V gene sequence: CDR1 LNHDA, CDR2 SQIVND (reference sequence). The CDR3 spans 15 residues. The V and J ends lost 6 bases and 4 bases respectively, with 15 bases between them. In nucleotides, the CDR3 is TGTGCCAGTAGCTTGCAGGGGAGAGGCACCGGGGAGCTGTTTTTT. Encoded protein: CASSLQGRGTGELFF.

The chain joins TRBV7-8 to TRBJ1-2; D gene ambiguous. This CDR3 comprises 18 residues. From germline, CDR1 is SGHVS and CDR2 FQNEAQ. The V end was cut by 4 bases, the J end by 7 bases, with 28 bases between. CDR3 nucleotide sequence: TGTGCCAGCAGCTCTTGGGGTTACGAAGGAGGTCTTGGGTCTGGCTACACCTTC. Its protein product is CASSSWGYEGGLGSGYTF.

The chain employs TRBV19 and TRBJ2-5; 10 positions match TRBD1. Losses at the gene ends were 6 bases for V and 7 bases for J; bases not matched to a gene: 8. In germline, CDR1 is LNHDA, CDR2 SQIVND (reference sequence). The CDR3 is 14 residues long. CDR3 DNA: TGTGCCAGTAGCTCCGGGACAGGGGTAGGGACCCAGTACTTC. Protein sequence: CASSSGTGVGTQYF.

The rearrangement joins TRBV7-9 to TRBJ2-1; 7 nucleotides match TRBD1. The CDR3 extends over 15 amino acids. Germline lookup yields CDR1 SEHNR and CDR2 FQNEAQ (reference sequence). With 4 bases clipped from V and 13 bases from J, the junction kept 16 bases outside the gene matches. The CDR3, as DNA: TGTGCCAGCAGCTCCACTGTGGGTCAGGGGGTTACCCAGTTCTTC. Residues: CASSSTVGQGVTQFF.

This clone was picked up a small number of times. This chain connects TRBV12-3 or TRBV12-4 to TRBJ2-7, with D perhaps matching TRBD1 (6 bases). This CDR3 has 13 amino acids. The V end was cut by 6 bases, the J end by 3 bases, with 12 bases between. The chain's CDR3 is CASSQTDSYEQYF. CDR3 sequence (DNA): TGTGCCAGCAGCCAAACGGACAGCTACGAGCAGTACTTC.

The CDR3: CASVRDRDYGYTF. Here the CDR3 DNA reads TGTGCCAGCGTCCGGGACAGGGACTATGGCTACACCTTC. This rearrangement joins TRBV18 to TRBJ1-2, with TRBD1 identical over 9 bases. With V trimmed by 8 bases and J by 3 bases, 4 bases remained unmatched. The CDR3 is 13 amino acids. The germline V gene has CDR1 KGHSH and CDR2 LQKENI.

This chain connects TRBV6-5 to TRBJ2-2; 10 nucleotides line up with TRBD2. Germline assignment: CDR1 MNHEY and CDR2 SVGAGI. The V segment lost 8 bases and the J segment 3 bases; nucleotides outside the gene matches: 6. The CDR3 is 15 amino acids. This CDR3 reads CASSRTSGYTGELFF. CDR3 coding DNA: TGTGCCAGCTCACGGACTAGCGGATACACCGGGGAGCTGTTTTTT.